This TCR beta chain was captured in a study of cytomegalovirus exposure and HLA in healthy donors. Overall study context: Genotyping of roughly 400 donors showed that around 85% belonged to the Caucasian-associated ancestry cluster.

This CDR3 spans 14 amino acids. J gave up 2 bases and V 5 bases, and 3 bases lay outside the gene matches. In germline, CDR1 is SEHNR, CDR2 FQNEAQ (reference sequence). Study conclusions and caveats: Association of a missense DCLRE1C variant with TCR beta V- and J-gene trimming was reported in a later analysis.

With 60 Vbeta and 13 Jbeta primers, the PCR was carried out. Here immunoSEQ multiplex PCR was the method, and the copy in TCRdb shows in-frame clones only, minus some. The sample includes around 130,000 clones, roughly 80% of them seen just once. A note on this clone: Its antigen is as yet unknown.

The gene calls are TRBV7-9 and TRBJ2-5; the match to TRBD1 covers 9 bases. The sequencing sample was made of PBMCs. This TCR derives from a middle-aged woman in good health and CMV-seronegative. Here the CDR3 reads CASSPGQGQETQYF. CDR3 nucleotides: TGTGCCAGCAGCCCGGGACAGGGACAAGAGACCCAGTACTTC.